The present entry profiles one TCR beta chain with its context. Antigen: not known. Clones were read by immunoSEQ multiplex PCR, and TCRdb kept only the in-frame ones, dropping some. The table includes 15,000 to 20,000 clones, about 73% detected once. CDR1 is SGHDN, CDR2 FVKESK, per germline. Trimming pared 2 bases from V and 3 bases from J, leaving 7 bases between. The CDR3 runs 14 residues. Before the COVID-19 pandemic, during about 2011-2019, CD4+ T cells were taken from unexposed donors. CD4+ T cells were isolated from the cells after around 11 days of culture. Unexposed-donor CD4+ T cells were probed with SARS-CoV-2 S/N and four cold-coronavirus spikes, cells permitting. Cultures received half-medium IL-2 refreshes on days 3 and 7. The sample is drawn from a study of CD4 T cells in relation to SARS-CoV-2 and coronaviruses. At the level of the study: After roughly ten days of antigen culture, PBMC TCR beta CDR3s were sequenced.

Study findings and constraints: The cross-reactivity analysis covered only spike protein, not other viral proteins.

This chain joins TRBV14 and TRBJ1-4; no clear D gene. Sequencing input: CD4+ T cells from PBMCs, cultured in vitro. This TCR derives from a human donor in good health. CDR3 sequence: CASSQPGSNEKLFF. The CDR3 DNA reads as TGTGCCAGCAGCCAACCTGGATCTAATGAAAAACTGTTTTTT.